The clone carrying this T cell receptor (beta chain) has only a few counts. The data were obtained in a study of early T cells in non-severe SARS-CoV-2 infection. Study background: The chains were unpaired, and the sequenced material was bulk RNA from unsorted whole blood.

From the 5' RACE reads, TCRdb called clonotypes with MiXCR, one entry per CDR3 protein. Among about 80,000 distinct CDR3 sequences listed, 5% were seen once. Deletions cut 6 bases from V and 9 bases from J, with 21 bases between. CDR1 and CDR2 from the germline V gene are MDHEN and SYDVKM. The CDR3 sequence is 15 residues long. The chain employs TRBV28 and TRBJ1-3; a weak D match, TRBD1 (5 bases). The sample was whole blood, taken at baseline. The clonotype comes from an adult who was a healthcare worker with PCR-confirmed SARS-CoV-2 infection or an uninfected control (not recorded which). The DNA of the CDR3 is TGTGCCAGCAGCCCGCCAGGACAATCTTGGAGCACCATATATTTT. The encoded protein is CASSPPGQSWSTIYF.